This T cell receptor beta chain was sequenced during a study of cytomegalovirus exposure and HLA in healthy donors. PCR was performed using 60 Vbeta and 13 Jbeta primers. Clones were read by immunoSEQ multiplex PCR, and TCRdb kept only the in-frame ones, dropping some. The data hold more than 110,000 clones, with about 80% observed a single time. Comments on this clone: Its antigen is not identified.

Study-wide results and caveats: The study reported that TCR beta sequences accurately predicted HLA-A and HLA-B alleles in most subjects.

Losses at the gene ends were 2 bases for V and 4 bases for J; bases not matched to a gene: 11. The CDR3 has 17 residues. Looked up from germline, CDR1 is MNHNS and CDR2 is SASEGT. This TCR came from a man between 25 and 39 years old in good health and CMV-seronegative. The J gene is TRBJ2-1, the V gene TRBV6-1, with 7 positions matching TRBD1. Sequencing used PBMCs. CDR3 sequence (DNA): TGTGCCAGCAGTGAATCGAAGGGACAGCCAACTTACAATGAGCAGTTCTTC. Its protein is CASSESKGQPTYNEQFF.